This is a list of T cell receptor beta chains from one sample in a study of prognosis after radiotherapy for stage I lung cancer. TCRdb redid the calling of the multiplex PCR reads with MiXCR, one entry per CDR3 protein. This table holds some 25,000 distinct CDR3 sequences, around 36% found once. The sample in question was PBMCs, obtained before or after stereotactic body radiation therapy (not recorded which). Receptor source: a donor older than 45 with non-small cell lung cancer. The CDR3 runs from the conserved cysteine through the conserved F or W. D genes are given only for firm matches. Size tells how often a clone was seen (once, few, many) or the class of an expanded clone, and some rows leave it out.

v_gene	len	abundance	j_gene	d_gene	CDR3nt	CDR3aa
TRBV5-1	15	NA	TRBJ1-1	NA	TGCGCCAGCAGCTTGTGGCAGCCTCGGGACACTGAAGCTTTCTTT	CASSLWQPRDTEAFF
TRBV12-3/TRBV12-4	14	NA	TRBJ2-7	NA	TGTGCCAGCAGTTTTCAGGTACAGGGCTGCGAGCAGTACTTC	CASSFQVQGCEQYF
TRBV5-5	16	NA	TRBJ2-7	TRBD2	TGTGCCAGCAGCCTACGGACTAGCGGGGTATCCTACGAGCAGTACTTC	CASSLRTSGVSYEQYF
TRBV6-5	14	many	TRBJ2-7	NA	TGTGCCAGCAGTTACTCCGACGTGTCCTACGAGCAGTACTTC	CASSYSDVSYEQYF
TRBV20-1	14	NA	TRBJ1-1	TRBD1	TGCAGTGCTAGAAAGACAGGGAAGAACACTGAAGCTTTCTTT	CSARKTGKNTEAFF
TRBV19	15	many	TRBJ2-2	NA	TGTGCCAGTAGGGCGGGACAAACCAACACCGGGGAGCTGTTTTTT	CASRAGQTNTGELFF
TRBV24-1	16	many	TRBJ1-2	NA	TGTGCCACCAGTGACAGCAAGCCAGGGCTCAACTATGGCTACACCTTC	CATSDSKPGLNYGYTF
TRBV5-8	13	many	TRBJ2-1	NA	TGTGCCAGCAGCTCGACAGCCCGAGGGGAGCAGTTCTTC	CASSSTARGEQFF
TRBV4-2	15	many	TRBJ2-7	TRBD1	TGTGCCAGCAGCCAAGGGACAGGGACTGGCCACGAGCAGTACTTC	CASSQGTGTGHEQYF
TRBV6-4	13	many	TRBJ1-1	NA	TGTGCCAGCAGTGTCGACAGGAACACTGAAGCTTTCTTT	CASSVDRNTEAFF
TRBV6-4	15	NA	TRBJ2-3	NA	TGTGCCAGCAGCGAAAGGGACGGCAGCACAGATACGCAGTATTTT	CASSERDGSTDTQYF
TRBV12-5	16	NA	TRBJ2-2	NA	TGTGCTATTGGGATTGCAGGGTGCGCGGTCACCGGGGAGCTGTTTTTT	CAIGIAGCAVTGELFF
TRBV6-4	13	many	TRBJ2-3	TRBD2	TGTGCCAGCAGTTCGGGACTAGCGAGTACGCAGTATTTT	CASSSGLASTQYF
TRBV6-1	13	NA	TRBJ2-5	NA	TGTGCCAGCAACGTAGTGGGGGAAGAGACCCAGTACTTC	CASNVVGEETQYF
TRBV20-1	13	many	TRBJ2-3	TRBD2	TGCAGTGCTCCCCCCGGACTAGAAGATACGCAGTATTTT	CSAPPGLEDTQYF
TRBV6-1	16	few	TRBJ2-1	TRBD1	TGTGCCAGCAGTGACTCCAGGACAGGGTATTTCGATGAGCAGTTCTTC	CASSDSRTGYFDEQFF
TRBV19	13	many	TRBJ1-6	NA	TGTGCCAGCAGACAGGACGGAAATTCACCCCTCCACTTT	CASRQDGNSPLHF
TRBV15	13	many	TRBJ2-2	NA	TGTGCCACCAGCAGAGAGCCTACCGGGGAGCTGTTTTTT	CATSREPTGELFF
TRBV27	14	many	TRBJ1-5	NA	TGTGCCAGCAGCGATGGCCGGGGCAGGCAGCCCCAGCATTTT	CASSDGRGRQPQHF
TRBV18	15	many	TRBJ1-6	TRBD1	TGTGCCAGCTCAAAGTCAACAGGGGGCAAATCACCCCTCCACTTT	CASSKSTGGKSPLHF
TRBV29-1	14	few	TRBJ2-3	NA	TGCAGCGTTGAATTGGGGATAGTTCCAGATACGCAGTATTTT	CSVELGIVPDTQYF
TRBV6-2/TRBV6-3	14	many	TRBJ2-5	NA	TGTGCCAGCAGTTTAACACCGTACCAAGAGACCCAGTACTTC	CASSLTPYQETQYF
TRBV6-5	17	many	TRBJ2-5	NA	TGTGCCAGCAGTTACCCGGGTTCGGGAGTAAGCAGAGAGACCCAGTACTTC	CASSYPGSGVSRETQYF
TRBV5-6	12	many	TRBJ1-2	NA	TGTGCCAGCAGCTTGGCCGGGTATGGCTACACCTTC	CASSLAGYGYTF
TRBV20-1	14	many	TRBJ2-3	NA	TGCAGTGCTAGAGCAGGACTCAGCACAGATACGCAGTATTTT	CSARAGLSTDTQYF
TRBV4-2	15	many	TRBJ2-1	NA	TGTGCCAGCAGCCAAATTGGAGGGACCCACAATGAGCAGTTCTTC	CASSQIGGTHNEQFF
TRBV12-3/TRBV12-4	15	many	TRBJ2-7	NA	TGTGCCAGCAGTTTAGCCGGGAGAAGCTCCTACGAGCAGTACTTC	CASSLAGRSSYEQYF
TRBV4-1	16	NA	TRBJ2-5	NA	TGCGCCAGCAGCCGTCTACGGGGTCAAGGGCAAGAGACCCAGTACTTC	CASSRLRGQGQETQYF
TRBV29-1	14	many	TRBJ1-2	TRBD1	TGCAGCGTGCAAGGGGGACAGATTAACTATGGCTACACCTTC	CSVQGGQINYGYTF
TRBV24-1	17	many	TRBJ2-3	TRBD2	TGTGCCACCAGTGATCAGGAGCGGGGAAGGGGCACAGATACGCAGTATTTT	CATSDQERGRGTDTQYF
TRBV9	15	many	TRBJ2-1	TRBD2	TGTGCCAGCAGCGTAACTAGCGGGAGTTTTGTTGAGCAGTTCTTC	CASSVTSGSFVEQFF
TRBV6-2/TRBV6-3	18	many	TRBJ2-1	TRBD2	TGTGCCAGCAGTTACGACCGGATTAGCGGGTTCTCCTACAATGAGCAGTTCTTC	CASSYDRISGFSYNEQFF
TRBV20-1	14	NA	TRBJ1-1	NA	TGCAGTGCTAGAGATGGAAGGGGGAGGACTGAAGCTTTCTTT	CSARDGRGRTEAFF
TRBV27	16	many	TRBJ2-2	NA	TGTGCCAGCAGTTTCCAAAAACAGGGTTACGCCGGGGAGCTGTTTTTT	CASSFQKQGYAGELFF
TRBV2	14	many	TRBJ1-5	TRBD1	TGTGCCAGCATCCAAACAGGGGAGGGTCAGCCCCAGCATTTT	CASIQTGEGQPQHF
TRBV10-2	15	NA	TRBJ2-2	NA	TGTGCCAGCAGGACAGCTCCGGGGGACGCCGGGGAGCTGTTTTTT	CASRTAPGDAGELFF
TRBV28	14	NA	TRBJ1-5	NA	TGTGCCAGCAGTTTCCCAGTGGGGTATCAGCCCCAGCATTTT	CASSFPVGYQPQHF
TRBV24-1	16	few	TRBJ2-3	TRBD2	TGTGCCACCAGTGCCCCTTCGACTAGCGGGAGGCATACGCAGTATTTT	CATSAPSTSGRHTQYF
TRBV30	12	many	TRBJ2-5	NA	TGTGCCTGGAGTTACCGGAGGGAGACCCAGTACTTC	CAWSYRRETQYF
TRBV20-1	14	many	TRBJ2-7	TRBD2	TGCAGTGCTAGCGCGACTAGCGGGAGCTACGAGCAGTACTTC	CSASATSGSYEQYF
TRBV7-3	13	many	TRBJ2-3	TRBD2	TGTGCCAGCAGCCCCGAGCTCCGGGACTACCTTTATTTT	CASSPELRDYLYF
TRBV12-3/TRBV12-4	14	many	TRBJ2-7	TRBD1	TGTGCCAGCAGTTTTCAGGGACAGGGCTACGAGCAGTACTTC	CASSFQGQGYEQYF
TRBV20-1	14	NA	TRBJ1-1	NA	TGCAGTGCTAGAGATCCGACAGGCCTCGGGGAAGCTTTCTTT	CSARDPTGLGEAFF
TRBV20-1	12	many	TRBJ1-1	NA	TGCAGTGCAAACAGACAGAACACTGAAGCTTTCTTT	CSANRQNTEAFF
TRBV5-1	15	NA	TRBJ1-2	TRBD1	TGCGCCAGCAGCTTGCTCGCGGGACAGGGCTATGGCTACACCTTC	CASSLLAGQGYGYTF
TRBV27	12	NA	TRBJ1-1	NA	TGTGCCAGCAGTACTGCGAACACTGAAGCTTTCTTT	CASSTANTEAFF
TRBV18	14	many	TRBJ2-7	NA	TGTGCCAGCTCAAGGACAGTAACCTCCTACGAGCAGTACTTC	CASSRTVTSYEQYF
TRBV11-1	16	many	TRBJ2-6	NA	TGTGCCAGCAGCTTAGGGGGGAACTCTGGGGCCAACGTCCTGACTTTC	CASSLGGNSGANVLTF